This T cell receptor beta chain was documented in a study of T cells in Graves' hyperthyroidism and ophthalmopathy. The CDR3 contains 14 residues. Germline V CDR1 and CDR2: MNHNS, SASEGT. Trimming removed 8 bases from V and 0 bases from J, with 10 bases in between. Using RNA transcripts as the source, TCR beta CDR3 regions were amplified. The study used the HTBI primer set for a first-round RT-PCR of the TCR CDR3. TCRdb reanalysed the multiplex PCR reads using MiXCR and keeps one entry per CDR3 protein. Among roughly 640,000 distinct CDR3 sequences listed, around 16% were seen once. Sequencing was done on a sample of blood. The V gene is TRBV6-1, the J gene TRBJ2-2; D gene unclear. The sequence was collected from a woman in her thirties or forties with Graves' ophthalmopathy. The CDR3 protein is CASGKLPNTGELFF. In nucleotides, the CDR3 is TGTGCCAGCGGAAAGCTTCCGAACACCGGGGAGCTGTTTTTT.